Listed below are T cell receptor beta chains from one sample, sequenced in a study of naive and memory T cell subsets. TCRdb reprocessed the 5' RACE reads via MiXCR and lists one record per CDR3 protein. Among 55,000 to 65,000 distinct CDR3 sequences listed, 6.5% to 9% were seen once. The origin of the receptors is a female donor in good health. Each CDR3 is given with its conserved first and last residue. The order of the fields is J gene, V gene, clone size, D gene, CDR3 protein, CDR3 DNA. The D gene is left open where the match is weak. Clone size is shown for a subset of rows, as once, few, many or a class of expanded clone.

>TRBJ1-4|TRBV5-4|-|TRBD1
CASSLGQGSNEKLFF
TGTGCCAGCAGCTTGGGACAGGGGTCTAATGAAAAACTGTTTTTT
>TRBJ1-6|TRBV20-1|-|-
CSAPVGRAYNSPLHF
TGCAGTGCTCCGGTAGGGAGGGCCTATAATTCACCCCTCCACTTT
>TRBJ2-6|TRBV7-9|-|TRBD1
CASSIDRGNVWSGANVLTF
TGTGCCAGCAGCATTGACAGGGGAAATGTTTGGTCTGGGGCCAACGTCCTGACTTTC
>TRBJ1-1|TRBV5-1|few|-
CASSWASIGETEAFF
TGCGCCAGCAGCTGGGCCAGTATAGGGGAAACTGAAGCTTTCTTT
>TRBJ1-1|TRBV29-1|-|-
CSARYQGGAFF
TGCAGCGCCAGATACCAGGGTGGAGCTTTCTTT
>TRBJ2-1|TRBV7-9|-|TRBD1
CASSGGQEYYNEQFF
TGTGCCAGCAGCGGGGGACAGGAATACTACAATGAGCAGTTCTTC
>TRBJ2-7|TRBV7-9|few|-
CASRPTGYVVGEQYF
TGTGCCAGCAGACCTACAGGGTACGTCGTCGGCGAGCAGTACTTC
>TRBJ2-5|TRBV12-3/TRBV12-4|many|-
CASSPPAGGETQYF
TGTGCCAGCAGCCCGCCGGCAGGGGGGGAGACCCAGTACTTC
>TRBJ1-5|TRBV19|many|-
CASSILGANQPQHF
TGTGCCAGTAGTATCCTGGGGGCGAATCAGCCCCAGCATTTT
>TRBJ2-7|TRBV28|-|-
CASRPQGGEQYF
TGTGCCAGCAGGCCCCAGGGAGGCGAGCAGTACTTC
>TRBJ1-2|TRBV28|many|-
CASSPPGSNYGYTF
TGTGCCAGCAGTCCCCCCGGCAGTAACTATGGCTACACCTTC
>TRBJ2-3|TRBV7-8|few|TRBD2
CASSLGLAGGRGDTQYF
TGTGCCAGCAGCCTGGGACTAGCGGGGGGGCGTGGAGATACGCAGTATTTT
>TRBJ2-1|TRBV9|few|TRBD1
CASSVLGDRGYNEQFF
TGTGCCAGCAGCGTATTGGGGGACAGGGGGTACAATGAGCAGTTCTTC
>TRBJ1-1|TRBV20-1|few|-
CSAPGGHTGLGAFF
TGCAGTGCCCCCGGGGGGCACACTGGCCTAGGAGCTTTCTTT
>TRBJ2-5|TRBV7-9|few|TRBD1
CASSLFDRVGTQYF
TGTGCCAGCAGCTTATTCGACAGGGTCGGGACCCAGTACTTC
>TRBJ1-1|TRBV16|few|-
CASSRALGQMNTEAFF
TGTGCCAGCAGCCGGGCATTAGGACAGATGAACACTGAAGCTTTCTTT
>TRBJ1-5|TRBV20-1|few|-
CSASPGGGQPQHF
TGCAGTGCTAGCCCGGGTGGTGGACAGCCCCAGCATTTT
>TRBJ2-7|TRBV7-9|many|-
CATDRDTIYEQYF
TGTGCCACAGACCGGGACACGATATACGAGCAGTACTTC
>TRBJ2-5|TRBV5-1|-|-
CASSLGVEETQYF
TGCGCCAGCAGCTTGGGGGTTGAAGAGACCCAGTACTTC
>TRBJ1-5|TRBV21-1|few|-
CASSTNRESQPQHF
TGTGCCAGCAGCACGAACAGGGAGAGTCAGCCCCAGCATTTT
>TRBJ1-2|TRBV7-8|-|-
CASSLRPGQGHYGYTF
TGTGCCAGCAGCCTAAGGCCGGGGCAGGGCCACTATGGCTACACCTTC
>TRBJ2-4|TRBV2|-|-
CASIAGLAKNIQYF
TGTGCCAGCATAGCCGGCCTAGCCAAAAACATTCAGTACTTC
>TRBJ2-7|TRBV29-1|many|-
CSVEDHEGGEQYF
TGCAGCGTTGAAGATCACGAGGGGGGAGAGCAGTACTTC
>TRBJ2-7|TRBV5-1|few|-
CASSTSTGEQYF
TGCGCCAGCAGCACCTCGACAGGCGAGCAGTACTTC
>TRBJ2-1|TRBV7-2|few|TRBD2
CASSPLAEAAYNEQFF
TGTGCCAGCAGCCCTCTAGCGGAGGCTGCTTACAATGAGCAGTTCTTC
>TRBJ2-1|TRBV13|many|-
CASSRTGHGNFYNEQFF
TGTGCCAGCAGCCGAACCGGACACGGCAATTTCTACAATGAGCAGTTCTTC
>TRBJ2-6|TRBV9|-|-
CASSVTASGANVLTF
TGTGCCAGCAGCGTGACAGCCTCTGGGGCCAACGTCCTGACTTTC
>TRBJ1-2|TRBV29-1|many|-
CSVEGRANYGYTF
TGCAGCGTTGAGGGCAGGGCGAACTATGGCTACACCTTC
>TRBJ2-5|TRBV6-2/TRBV6-3|-|-
CASSYEFQETQYF
TGTGCCAGCAGTTACGAGTTCCAAGAGACCCAGTACTTC
>TRBJ2-2|TRBV27|-|-
CASLPRAGAGGELFF
TGTGCCAGCTTACCAAGGGCGGGGGCTGGCGGGGAGCTGTTTTTT
>TRBJ2-3|TRBV7-8|-|-
CASSRRGISTDTQYF
TGTGCCAGCAGCCGCCGGGGCATTAGCACAGATACGCAGTATTTT
>TRBJ1-4|TRBV30|many|-
CAYHPRTDEKLFF
TGTGCCTACCACCCCCGGACGGATGAAAAACTGTTTTTT
>TRBJ2-1|TRBV7-2|few|TRBD1
CASSFRQGNNEQFF
TGTGCCAGCAGCTTTAGACAGGGGAACAATGAGCAGTTCTTC
>TRBJ1-3|TRBV9|many|-
CASTRDYEGVCF
TGTGCCAGCACTCGGGACTACGAGGGGGTTTGTTTT
>TRBJ1-1|TRBV2|-|TRBD1
CAGRDRVLVTEAFF
TGTGCCGGCCGGGACAGGGTACTTGTCACTGAAGCTTTCTTT
>TRBJ2-1|TRBV5-3|-|-
CARSFSEAYEQFF
TGTGCCAGAAGCTTTAGTGAAGCCTATGAGCAGTTCTTC
>TRBJ2-1|TRBV21-1|many|-
CASSKEVREHYNEQFF
TGTGCCAGCAGCAAAGAGGTGCGGGAGCACTACAATGAGCAGTTCTTC
>TRBJ1-4|TRBV11-2|many|-
CASSRQLNEKLFF
TGTGCCAGCAGCCGACAGCTTAATGAAAAACTGTTTTTT
>TRBJ1-6|TRBV11-2|-|TRBD1
CASSLEGTGNDNSPLHF
TGTGCCAGCAGCTTAGAGGGGACAGGGAACGATAATTCACCCCTCCACTTT
>TRBJ2-1|TRBV9|-|-
CASSVDGQGYNEQFF
TGTGCCAGCAGCGTAGATGGCCAGGGGTACAATGAGCAGTTCTTC
>TRBJ1-3|TRBV18|few|-
CASSPPVQGSGNTIYF
TGTGCCAGCTCACCACCTGTTCAGGGCTCTGGAAACACCATATATTTT
>TRBJ1-1|TRBV11-3|many|-
CASSLAGQSTEAFF
TGTGCCAGCAGCTTAGCAGGACAGAGCACTGAAGCTTTCTTT
>TRBJ2-2|TRBV24-1|many|-
CATSDSTTPGELFF
TGTGCCACCAGTGATTCCACCACTCCCGGGGAGCTGTTTTTT
>TRBJ2-1|TRBV5-4|-|-
CASSLNIARQFF
TGTGCCAGCAGCTTGAATATAGCCCGGCAGTTCTTC
>TRBJ1-5|TRBV29-1|many|TRBD1
CSVGTDNQPQHF
TGCAGCGTGGGGACAGACAATCAGCCCCAGCATTTT
>TRBJ2-1|TRBV19|few|TRBD2
CASSIGSTSGRVEQFF
TGTGCCAGTAGTATAGGAAGTACTAGCGGGAGGGTTGAGCAGTTCTTC
>TRBJ2-7|TRBV6-5|-|TRBD1
CASKPDRMDEQYF
TGTGCCAGCAAACCGGACAGGATGGACGAGCAGTACTTC
>TRBJ1-1|TRBV6-1|-|-
CASRDRNTEAFF
TGTGCCAGCAGGGACAGGAACACTGAAGCTTTCTTT
>TRBJ2-7|TRBV5-1|-|TRBD1
CASSRDSTYEQYF
TGCGCCAGCAGCCGGGACAGTACCTACGAGCAGTACTTC
>TRBJ2-1|TRBV7-3|few|TRBD2
CASSYTSGSFDEQFF
TGTGCCAGCAGCTATACTAGCGGGAGCTTCGATGAGCAGTTCTTC
>TRBJ2-7|TRBV6-5|-|TRBD2
CAAGTSGNRYEQYF
TGTGCCGCGGGGACTAGCGGGAATCGTTACGAGCAGTACTTC
>TRBJ2-2|TRBV19|few|TRBD2
CASSITSGDTGELFF
TGTGCCAGTAGTATAACTAGCGGGGATACCGGGGAGCTGTTTTTT
>TRBJ2-5|TRBV12-5|-|-
CASGFREGYPSGLGTQYF
TGTGCTAGTGGTTTTAGAGAAGGCTACCCGTCCGGGTTGGGGACCCAGTACTTC
>TRBJ1-5|TRBV12-3/TRBV12-4|many|TRBD1
CASSPALLGDRQNQPQHF
TGTGCCAGCAGTCCGGCCCTACTAGGGGACAGGCAGAATCAGCCCCAGCATTTT